The 5 T cell receptor beta chains below all came from one sample that was sequenced in a study of T cell repertoires in cytomegalovirus infection (dated 2019 in TCRdb). The sequencer listed for this sample is Illumina HiSeq 1500. In TCRdb, the public reads were trimmed at Q25 with fastp and aligned with MiXCR, with productive beta chains retained. Entries that share a CDR3 protein sequence are merged under the most common genes and DNA. For this sample the table gives about 700,000 distinct CDR3 sequences, of which approximately 33% were detected only once. The ten largest clones add up to around a sixth of the sample. These receptors lack a known antigen. In light of the paper, this sample's treatment or condition label describes: in vitro stimulation with specific CMV peptide epitopes to enrich CMV-specific T cells. The source material was cultured PBMCs, sampled from culture after CMV antigen stimulation. These receptors all come from a human donor in good health (CMV status not recorded). Some clones in this sample may be carry-over from other donors' samples.

The chain is built from TRBV28 and TRBJ1-5, with a weak D call TRBD1 (5 bases). The V gene lost 4 bases and the J gene lost 7 bases, with 17 bases spanning the gap. The germline CDR1 and CDR2 sequences are MDHEN and SYDVKM. The CDR3 runs to 15 residues. The CDR3 region has the DNA TGTGCCAGCAGTTCCCCCTCAGGGTTAGGACAGCCCCAGCATTTT. Its protein product is CASSSPSGLGQPQHF. Together with reference TRBV28 and TRBJ1-5, the CDR3 gives the full variable domain: DVKVTQSSRYLVKRTGEKVFLECVQDMDHENMFWYRQDPGLGLRLIYFSYDVKMKEKGDIPEGYSVSREKKERFSLILESASTNQTSMYLCASSSPSGLGQPQHFGDGTRLSIL.

This clonotype was picked up a small number of times. The V call is TRBV28, the J call TRBJ1-5; maybe TRBD1 (5 bases). The CDR3 spans 13 residues. Trimming left V 5 bases short and J 7 bases short, with 12 bases between. Germline V gene data show CDR1 as MDHEN and CDR2 as SYDVKM. Here the CDR3 reads CASSGGLQQPQHF. The DNA of the CDR3 is TGTGCCAGCAGTGGGGGACTTCAGCAGCCCCAGCATTTT.

On this clonotype itself: A much larger clone sits a single nucleotide away, making a read error possible. The gene calls are TRBV7-2 and TRBJ2-7; D might be TRBD1 (6 bases). Germline V gene data show CDR1 as SGHTA and CDR2 as FQGNSA. This CDR3 contains 13 residues. V was cut by 8 bases and J by 3 bases, with 14 bases left in between. CDR3 region: CASRSTGFYEQYF. CDR3 DNA sequence: TGTGCCAGCCGCTCGACAGGCTTCTACGAGCAGTACTTC. Drawing the rest from reference TRBV7-2 and TRBJ2-7, the complete variable domain is GAGVSQSPSNKVTEKGKDVELRCDPISGHTALYWYRQSLGQGLEFLIYFQGNSAPDKSGLPSDRFSAERTGGSVSTLTIQRTQQEDSAVYLCASRSTGFYEQYFGPGTRLTVT.

A few counts support this clonotype. This chain joins TRBV19 and TRBJ1-2; 7 nucleotides match TRBD1. The germline CDR1 and CDR2 sequences are LNHDA and SQIVND (reference sequence). V lost 10 bases, J lost 6 bases, and 8 bases stayed unmatched. This CDR3 has 12 amino acids. The CDR3 here is CATRGERDGYTF. In DNA, the CDR3 is TGTGCCACCAGGGGGGAGCGAGATGGCTACACCTTC.

This chain connects TRBV20-1 to TRBJ2-3, with a possible D match to TRBD2 (7 bases). The CDR3 is 16 residues long. The germline V gene has CDR1 DFQATT and CDR2 SNEGSKA (reference sequence). V lost 0 bases and J lost 4, with 17 bases in between. The CDR3 nucleotides are TGCAGTGCTAGAGATTTGTGGGGGGGCCGGTCAGATACGCAGTATTTT. Translation: CSARDLWGGRSDTQYF.